This T cell receptor beta chain comes out of a study of T-cell reconstitution after alpha-beta-depleted transplantation in children. Preparation of the TCRbeta library used unique molecular identifiers. From the PCR reads, TCRdb called clonotypes with MiXCR, one entry per CDR3 protein. The table records 200,000 to 250,000 distinct CDR3 sequences, around 12% of them present only once. The sample holds many counts of this clonotype. The sample was PBMCs from the stem cell graft donor, taken from the stem cell graft. This TCR was recovered from a human donor who donated a stem cell graft to a child with acute lymphoblastic leukemia.

CDR3 nucleotides: TGCAGTGCTAAGGGGCGAATCTCAGGTATCCAGCCCCAGCATTTT. It specifies CSAKGRISGIQPQHF. The chain links TRBV20-1 to TRBJ1-5; a possible D gene is TRBD1 (5 bases). Germline assignment: CDR1 DFQATT and CDR2 SNEGSKA (reference sequence). This CDR3 contains 15 residues. V lost 4 bases to trimming and J lost 7 bases, with 20 bases between them.